What follows are 15 T cell receptor beta chains derived from one specimen sequenced in a study of vaccination and CD4 T cells after COVID-19. TCRdb reprocessed the PCR reads via MiXCR and lists one record per CDR3 protein. The table records 20,000 or so distinct CDR3 sequences, 60% of them present only once. The source was CD4+ T cells from blood, collected after SARS-CoV-2 vaccination. The receptors were sampled from a human donor who had recovered from COVID-19.

The rearrangement links TRBV7-7 to TRBJ2-5; 7 nucleotides agree with TRBD1. Trimming at V came to 4 bases and at J to 1 base, leaving 3 bases not matched to a gene. This CDR3 region has 14 residues. CDR1 and CDR2 from the germline V gene are SSHAT and FNYEAQ (reference sequence). Here the CDR3 reads CASSSQGIQETQYF. In DNA, the CDR3 is TGTGCCAGCAGCTCACAGGGGATCCAAGAGACCCAGTACTTC.

The genes are TRBV27 and TRBJ2-1; 15 nucleotides agree with TRBD2. Germline values: CDR1 MNHEY, CDR2 SMNVEV (reference sequence). CDR3 size: 16 residues. The ends lost 5 bases at V and 7 bases at J; junction bases unmatched: 6. The CDR3: CASSQWTSGRDNEQFF. For the CDR3, the DNA is TGTGCCAGCAGTCAATGGACTAGCGGGAGGGATAATGAGCAGTTCTTC.

In its sample, this clonotype was seen a few times. The V and J genes are TRBV27 and TRBJ1-1; D remains ambiguous. The CDR3 has 16 residues. Germline assignment: CDR1 MNHEY and CDR2 SMNVEV (reference sequence). Trimming removed 5 bases at V and 1 base at J, with 17 bases between. The CDR3 region has the DNA TGTGCCAGCAGTCCTTTGGGCACACCAGGGAACACTGAAGCTTTCTTT. Translating it yields CASSPLGTPGNTEAFF.

V and J are TRBV7-3 and TRBJ2-3; TRBD2 matches 12 bases. The CDR3 sequence is 15 residues long. V gave up 6 bases and J gave up 3 bases; unmatched junction bases: 4. CDR1 is SGHTA and CDR2 is FQGTGA in the germline V gene. The CDR3 bases are TGTGCCAGCAGTTCAACTAGCGGGAGGACAGATACGCAGTATTTT. Amino acid sequence: CASSSTSGRTDTQYF.

The chain carries TRBV20-1 and TRBJ2-6; D uncertain. Germline loops: CDR1 DFQATT, CDR2 SNEGSKA (reference sequence). CDR3 length equals 15 residues. V was clipped by 4 bases and J by 0 bases, with 10 bases between them. For the CDR3, the DNA is TGCAGTGCTAACCCGGCGCACTCTGGGGCCAACGTCCTGACTTTC. This encodes CSANPAHSGANVLTF.

J is TRBJ2-1 and V is TRBV19, with a weak D call TRBD1 (6 bases). The CDR3 length is 13 residues. Trimming cost V 5 bases and J 6 bases, with 11 bases left between them. CDR1 and CDR2 (germline): LNHDA, SQIVND (reference sequence). The DNA of the CDR3 is TGTGCCAGTAGTTCACAGGGATTCAATGAGCAGTTCTTC. Its translation: CASSSQGFNEQFF.

This clonotype was seen a handful of times. The chain couples TRBV20-1 to TRBJ2-5; the D is unclear. The CDR3 is 13 amino acids. V lost 0 bases, J lost 0 bases, and 5 bases lay in between. CDR1 is DFQATT and CDR2 is SNEGSKA in the germline V gene (reference sequence). The CDR3 loop reads CSARDDNQETQYF. CDR3 DNA sequence: TGCAGTGCTAGAGACGACAACCAAGAGACCCAGTACTTC.

The chain carries TRBV5-4 and TRBJ1-1, with D possibly matching TRBD1 (6 bases). The ends were cut back, 4 bases at V and 4 bases at J, with 11 bases in the middle. CDR1 is SGHNT, CDR2 YYREEE, per germline (reference sequence). This CDR3 is built from 13 residues. The CDR3: CASSPQGRTEAFF. CDR3 sequence (DNA): TGTGCCAGCAGCCCTCAGGGGCGCACTGAAGCTTTCTTT.

The chain recombines TRBV20-1 with TRBJ2-1; D remains ambiguous. This CDR3 is 14 amino acids long. V was cut by 8 bases and J by 5 bases, with 19 bases left in between. The germline gives CDR1 DFQATT, CDR2 SNEGSKA (reference sequence). The CDR3 here is CSPPPYNRNNEQFF. The CDR3, as DNA: TGCAGTCCACCCCCTTACAATCGAAACAATGAGCAGTTCTTC.

The CDR3 reads CASSSYRTSRQPQHF. CDR3 nucleotides: TGTGCCAGCAGTTCCTACAGGACCTCACGTCAGCCCCAGCATTTT. The chain links TRBV27 to TRBJ1-5; tentatively, D is TRBD1 (5 bases). The CDR3 runs 15 residues. Trimming shortened V by 4 bases and J by 6 bases, and 16 bases separated the two germline ends. The germline gives CDR1 MNHEY, CDR2 SMNVEV (reference sequence).

The rearrangement joins TRBV6-5 to TRBJ1-1; D might be TRBD1 (5 bases). The CDR3 has 15 residues. Trimming removed 2 bases at V and 11 bases at J, with 21 bases between. Germline CDR1 is MNHEY and CDR2 is SVGAGI. CDR3 residues: CASSYRKTVLGGAFF. CDR3 coding DNA: TGTGCCAGCAGTTACCGGAAGACAGTCCTCGGTGGGGCTTTCTTT.

The CDR3 reads CASTIRTGGFNLAYEQYF. CDR3 in DNA: TGTGCCAGCACAATACGGACAGGGGGATTCAACTTGGCCTACGAGCAGTACTTC. The chain recombines TRBV6-1 with TRBJ2-7; 10 positions match TRBD1. V was pared by 7 bases and J by 2 bases, with 17 bases of the junction left unmatched. Germline loops: CDR1 MNHNS, CDR2 SASEGT. CDR3 length: 18 amino acids.

The chain has TRBV11-3 and TRBJ1-6; the D is unclear. Trimming left V 5 bases short and J 0 bases short, with 5 bases between. The CDR3 runs 14 residues. Per the germline V gene, CDR1 is SGHNT and CDR2 is YENEEA. The CDR3 loop reads CASSRSSYNSPLHF. In DNA form, the CDR3 reads TGTGCCAGCAGCAGGAGCTCCTATAATTCACCCCTCCACTTT.

For this clonotype: Relative to the germline gene, one junction end is altered; a read error may explain this. The V gene is TRBV6-1, the J gene TRBJ2-1; 9 bases match TRBD2. Per the germline V gene, CDR1 is MNHNS and CDR2 is SASEGT. The CDR3 sequence is 17 residues long. As DNA, the CDR3 is TGTGCCGGCAGTGAACTTGACCATAGCGGGAGTGGAGGTGAGCAGTTCTTC. This translates into CAGSELDHSGSGGEQFF.

The chain links TRBV5-1 to TRBJ1-2, with 9 bases fitting TRBD1. The CDR3 has 16 residues. Per the germline V gene, CDR1 is SGHRS and CDR2 is YFSETQ. J lost 6 bases, V lost 1 base, and 10 bases had no gene match. CDR3 protein: CASSLTYRGLGNGYTF. In nucleotides, the CDR3 is TGCGCCAGCAGCTTGACGTACAGGGGGCTAGGTAATGGCTACACCTTC.